This TCR beta chain came from a study of T cell responses to AZD1222 COVID-19 vaccine. The table came from immunoSEQ multiplex PCR; TCRdb's copy has only in-frame clones and leaves some out. The sample has 150,000 or so clones; 82% are singletons. Looked up from germline, CDR1 is GTSNPN and CDR2 is SVGIG (reference sequence). J lost 4 bases, V lost 3 bases, and 6 bases had no gene match. This CDR3 is 14 amino acids long. This clone showed up just a few times. This receptor was identified in an adult in good health. This chain joins TRBV30 and TRBJ2-1, with 7 bases that match TRBD2. Sequenced here: peripheral blood, sampled on day 0 of MenACWY control vaccination. DNA of the CDR3: TGTGCCTGGAGAAGAAGCGGGGTTTACAATGAGCAGTTCTTC. This translates into CAWRRSGVYNEQFF.